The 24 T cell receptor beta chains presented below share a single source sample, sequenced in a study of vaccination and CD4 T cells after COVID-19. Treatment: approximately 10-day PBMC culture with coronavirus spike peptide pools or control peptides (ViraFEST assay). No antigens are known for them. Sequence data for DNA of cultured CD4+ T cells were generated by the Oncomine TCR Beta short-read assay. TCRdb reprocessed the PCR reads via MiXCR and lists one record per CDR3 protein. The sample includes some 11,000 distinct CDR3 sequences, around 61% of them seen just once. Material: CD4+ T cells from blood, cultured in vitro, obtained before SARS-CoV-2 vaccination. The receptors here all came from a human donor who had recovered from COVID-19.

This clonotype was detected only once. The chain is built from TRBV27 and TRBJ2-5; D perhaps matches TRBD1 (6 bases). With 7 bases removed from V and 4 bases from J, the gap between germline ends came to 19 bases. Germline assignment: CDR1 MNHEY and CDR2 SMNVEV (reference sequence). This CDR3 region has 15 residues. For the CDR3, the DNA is TGTGCCAGCACCCCACTAGGGGGAAGGCCAGAGACCCAGTACTTC. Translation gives CASTPLGGRPETQYF.

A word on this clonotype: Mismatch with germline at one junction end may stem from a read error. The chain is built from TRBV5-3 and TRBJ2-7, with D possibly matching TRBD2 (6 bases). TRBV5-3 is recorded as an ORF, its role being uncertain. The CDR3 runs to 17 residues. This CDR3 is CASSLAARGTGVYEQYF. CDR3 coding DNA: TGTGCCAGCAGCTTGGCCGCGCGGGGAACCGGGGTTTACGAGCAGTACTTC.

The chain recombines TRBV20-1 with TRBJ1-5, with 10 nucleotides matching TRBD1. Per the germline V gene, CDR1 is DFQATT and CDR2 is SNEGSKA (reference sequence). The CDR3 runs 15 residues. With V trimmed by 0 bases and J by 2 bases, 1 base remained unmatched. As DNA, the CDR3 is TGCAGTGCTAGAGACGGACAGGGGGGCAATCAGCCCCAGCATTTT. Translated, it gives CSARDGQGGNQPQHF.

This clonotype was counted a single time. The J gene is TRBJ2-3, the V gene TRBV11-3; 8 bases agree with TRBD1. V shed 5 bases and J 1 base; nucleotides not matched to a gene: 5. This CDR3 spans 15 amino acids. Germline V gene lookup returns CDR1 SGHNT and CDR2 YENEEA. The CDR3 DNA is TGTGCCAGCAGCCCCGGACAGGGAGGCACAGATACGCAGTATTTT. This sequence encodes CASSPGQGGTDTQYF.

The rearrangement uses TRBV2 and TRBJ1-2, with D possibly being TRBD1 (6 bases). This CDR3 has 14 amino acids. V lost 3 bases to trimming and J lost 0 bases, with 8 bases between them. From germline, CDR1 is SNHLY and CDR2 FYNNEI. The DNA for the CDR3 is TGTGCCAGCAGTGAGGACAGTCCTAACTATGGCTACACCTTC. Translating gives CASSEDSPNYGYTF.

CDR3 amino acids: CASSYGRDTDTQYF. CDR3 nucleotides: TGTGCCAGCAGTTATGGGAGGGACACAGATACGCAGTATTTT. V is TRBV6-5 and J is TRBJ2-3; 7 bases fit TRBD2. Unmatched junction bases numbered 2, after V lost 3 bases and J lost 2 bases. Per germline, CDR1 MNHEY and CDR2 SVGAGI. The length of the CDR3 is 14 residues.

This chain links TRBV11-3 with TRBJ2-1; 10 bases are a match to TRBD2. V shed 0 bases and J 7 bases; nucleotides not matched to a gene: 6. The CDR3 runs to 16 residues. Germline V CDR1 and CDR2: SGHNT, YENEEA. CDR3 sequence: CASSLESSGRDNEQFF. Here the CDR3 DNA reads TGTGCCAGCAGCTTAGAGTCTAGCGGGAGAGATAATGAGCAGTTCTTC.

In DNA, the CDR3 is TGTGCCAGCAGTTTCAATGGGGGCCAAAACACCGGGGAGCTGTTTTTT. Its translation: CASSFNGGQNTGELFF. The rearrangement joins TRBV28 to TRBJ2-2; D perhaps matches TRBD1 (6 bases). The CDR3 sequence is 16 residues long. V dropped 3 bases and J dropped 2 bases, with 13 bases sitting between them. Looked up from germline, CDR1 is MDHEN and CDR2 is SYDVKM.

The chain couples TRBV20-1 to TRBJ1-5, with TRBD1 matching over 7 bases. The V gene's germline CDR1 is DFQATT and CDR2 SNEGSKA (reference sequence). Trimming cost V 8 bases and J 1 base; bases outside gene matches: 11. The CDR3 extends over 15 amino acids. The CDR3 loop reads CSPDREEESNQPQHF. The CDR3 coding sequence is TGCAGTCCCGACAGGGAAGAAGAGAGCAATCAGCCCCAGCATTTT.

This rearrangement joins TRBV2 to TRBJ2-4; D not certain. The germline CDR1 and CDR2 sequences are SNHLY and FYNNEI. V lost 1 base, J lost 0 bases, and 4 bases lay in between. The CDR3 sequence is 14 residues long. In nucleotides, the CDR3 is TGTGCCAGCAGTGAAGGGGGAGCCAAAAACATTCAGTACTTC. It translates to CASSEGGAKNIQYF.

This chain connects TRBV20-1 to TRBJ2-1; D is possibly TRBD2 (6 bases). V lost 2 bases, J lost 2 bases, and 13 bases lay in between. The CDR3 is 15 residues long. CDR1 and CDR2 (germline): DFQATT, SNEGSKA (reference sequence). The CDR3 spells CSARQKRATYNEQFF. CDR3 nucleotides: TGCAGTGCTAGACAAAAGCGGGCTACCTACAATGAGCAGTTCTTC.

CDR3 protein: CASSLQPNYGYTF. The CDR3 DNA reads TGTGCCAGCAGTCTTCAACCTAACTATGGCTACACCTTC. The chain links TRBV2 to TRBJ1-2; no clear D. This CDR3 is 13 amino acids long. Trimming left V 5 bases short and J 0 bases short, with 7 bases between. Germline-derived CDR1 and CDR2 are SNHLY and FYNNEI. Using reference TRBV2 and TRBJ1-2 for the parts outside the CDR3, the full variable domain is EPEVTQTPSHQVTQMGQEVILRCVPISNHLYFYWYRQILGQKVEFLVSFYNNEISEKSEIFDDQFSVERPDGSNFTLKIRSTKLEDSAMYFCASSLQPNYGYTFGSGTRLTVV.

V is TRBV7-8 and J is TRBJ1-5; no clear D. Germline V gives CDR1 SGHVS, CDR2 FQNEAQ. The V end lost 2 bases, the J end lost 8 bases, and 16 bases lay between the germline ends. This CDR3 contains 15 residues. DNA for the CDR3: TGTGCCAGCAGCTTATCGGGTCAGGTTGCTGAGCCCCAGCATTTT. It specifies CASSLSGQVAEPQHF.

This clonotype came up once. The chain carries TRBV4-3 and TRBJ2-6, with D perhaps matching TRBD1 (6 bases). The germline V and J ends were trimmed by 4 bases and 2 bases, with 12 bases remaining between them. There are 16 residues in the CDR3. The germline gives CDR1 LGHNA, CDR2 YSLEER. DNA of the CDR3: TGCGCCAGCAGCCCAGAAGCAGGGGCTGGGGCCAACGTCCTGACTTTC. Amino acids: CASSPEAGAGANVLTF.

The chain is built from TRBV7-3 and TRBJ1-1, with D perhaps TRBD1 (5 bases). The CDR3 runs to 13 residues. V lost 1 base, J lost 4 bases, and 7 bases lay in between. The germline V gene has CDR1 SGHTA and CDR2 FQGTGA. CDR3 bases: TGTGCCAGCAGCTTAAAGGGGTTCACTGAAGCTTTCTTT. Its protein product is CASSLKGFTEAFF.

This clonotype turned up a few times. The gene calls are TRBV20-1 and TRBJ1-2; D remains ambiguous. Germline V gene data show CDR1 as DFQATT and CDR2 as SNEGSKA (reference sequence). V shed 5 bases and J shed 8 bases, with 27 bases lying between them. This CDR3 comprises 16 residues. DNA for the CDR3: TGCAGTGCTGATTTGTCGGCAATAGGAGACCTGGGAGGCTACACCTTC. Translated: CSADLSAIGDLGGYTF.

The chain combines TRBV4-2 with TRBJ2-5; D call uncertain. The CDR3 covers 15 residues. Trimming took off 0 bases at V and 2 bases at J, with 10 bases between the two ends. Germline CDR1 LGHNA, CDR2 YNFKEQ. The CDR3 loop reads CASSQDKGSQETQYF. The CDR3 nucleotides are TGTGCCAGCAGCCAAGATAAGGGCTCACAAGAGACCCAGTACTTC.

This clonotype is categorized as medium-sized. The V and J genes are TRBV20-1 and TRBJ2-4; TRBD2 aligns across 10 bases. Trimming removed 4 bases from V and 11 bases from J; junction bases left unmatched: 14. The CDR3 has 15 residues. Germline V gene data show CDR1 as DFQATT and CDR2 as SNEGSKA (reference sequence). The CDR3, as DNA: TGCAGTGCTACGGGGGCCCTAGCGGGAGCGGTCTTTCAGTACTTC. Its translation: CSATGALAGAVFQYF.

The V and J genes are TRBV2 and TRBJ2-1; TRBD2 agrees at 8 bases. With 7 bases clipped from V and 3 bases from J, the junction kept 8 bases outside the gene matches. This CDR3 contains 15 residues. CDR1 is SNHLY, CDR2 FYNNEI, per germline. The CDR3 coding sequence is TGTGCCAGCATTATGATGCTAGCGGGCTACAATGAGCAGTTCTTC. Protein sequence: CASIMMLAGYNEQFF.

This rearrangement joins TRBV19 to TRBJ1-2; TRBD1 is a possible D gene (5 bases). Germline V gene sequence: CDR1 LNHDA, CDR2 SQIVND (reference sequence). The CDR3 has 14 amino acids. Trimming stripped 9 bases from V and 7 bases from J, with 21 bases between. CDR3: CASPVVGLGGGYTF. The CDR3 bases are TGTGCCAGCCCCGTAGTGGGGCTGGGGGGTGGCTACACCTTC.

The CDR3 coding sequence is TGTGCCACCAGCAGAGGACCATGGGGAGGGGGAGACAGGCAGTACTTC. This sequence encodes CATSRGPWGGGDRQYF. The V call is TRBV15, the J call TRBJ2-7; a possible D gene is TRBD2 (7 bases). The germline CDR1 and CDR2 sequences are LNHNV and YYDKDF (reference sequence). The CDR3 contains 16 residues. With 1 base removed from V and 9 bases from J, the gap between germline ends came to 22 bases.

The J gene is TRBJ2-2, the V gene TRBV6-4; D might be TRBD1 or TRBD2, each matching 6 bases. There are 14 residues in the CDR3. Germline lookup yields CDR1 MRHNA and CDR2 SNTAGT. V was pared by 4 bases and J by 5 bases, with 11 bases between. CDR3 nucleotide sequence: TGTGCCAGCAGTGCAGAGGGGGGTACCGGGGAGCTGTTTTTT. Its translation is CASSAEGGTGELFF.

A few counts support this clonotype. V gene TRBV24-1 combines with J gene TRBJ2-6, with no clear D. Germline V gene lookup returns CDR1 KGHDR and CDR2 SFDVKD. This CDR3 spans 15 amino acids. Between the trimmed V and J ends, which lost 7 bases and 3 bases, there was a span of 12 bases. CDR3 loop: CATSLGGGGANVLTF. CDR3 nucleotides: TGTGCCACCAGCCTTGGCGGTGGTGGGGCCAACGTCCTGACTTTC.

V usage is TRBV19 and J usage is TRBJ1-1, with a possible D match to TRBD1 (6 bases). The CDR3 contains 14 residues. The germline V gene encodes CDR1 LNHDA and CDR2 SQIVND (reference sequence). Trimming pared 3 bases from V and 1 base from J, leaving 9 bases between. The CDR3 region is CASSIRTENTEAFF. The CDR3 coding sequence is TGTGCCAGTAGTATCAGGACAGAGAACACTGAAGCTTTCTTT.